Listed below are T cell receptor beta chains from one sample, sequenced in a study. TCRdb redid the calling of the RT-PCR reads with MiXCR, one entry per CDR3 protein. Of 650,000 to 800,000 distinct CDR3 sequences in the sample, approximately 15% are singletons; the top ten hold about 3.9%. The specimen was memory CD4+ T cells from blood. These receptors were collected from a female donor in good health, serving as a healthy control. Each CDR3 is given with its conserved first and last residue. D genes are given only for firm matches. Where a row states a size, it is once, few, many or the class of an expanded clone; other rows omit it.

TRBJ2-1 | . | TRBV20-1 | . | CSAAANRVFGYNEQFF | TGCAGTGCCGCAGCTAACAGGGTATTTGGCTACAATGAGCAGTTCTTC
TRBJ2-5 | TRBD2 | TRBV24-1 | . | CATSEPSLAGEGTQYF | TGTGCCACCAGTGAGCCGTCCTTAGCGGGAGAGGGGACCCAGTACTTC
TRBJ2-7 | TRBD2 | TRBV28 | few | CASRSGGPTLEQYF | TGTGCCAGCAGGTCGGGAGGGCCAACCCTCGAGCAGTACTTC
TRBJ1-5 | . | TRBV19 | few | CASEAGNSNQPQHF | TGTGCCAGTGAGGCAGGGAATAGCAATCAGCCCCAGCATTTT
TRBJ2-5 | TRBD2 | TRBV11-3 | few | CASSPGTSGAYQETQYF | TGTGCCAGCAGCCCGGGGACTAGCGGGGCGTACCAAGAGACCCAGTACTTC
TRBJ2-3 | . | TRBV10-3 | many | CAISERGNTDTQYF | TGTGCCATCAGTGAGCGCGGAAACACAGATACGCAGTATTTT
TRBJ2-5 | . | TRBV11-2 | . | CASSYQTWTKETQYF | TGTGCCAGCAGCTACCAAACCTGGACTAAAGAGACCCAGTACTTC
TRBJ2-6 | . | TRBV25-1 | . | CASSELTSGANVLTF | TGTGCCAGCAGTGAACTGACATCTGGGGCCAACGTCCTGACTTTC
TRBJ2-1 | . | TRBV7-3 | few | CASTSNEQFF | TGTGCCAGTACGTCCAATGAGCAGTTCTTC
TRBJ1-3 | TRBD1 | TRBV12-3/TRBV12-4 | few | CASSSTGGAGNTIYF | TGTGCCAGCAGCTCCACAGGGGGCGCTGGAAACACCATATATTTT
TRBJ2-5 | TRBD2 | TRBV5-1 | few | CASSLGGTSGRAEETQYF | TGCGCCAGCAGCTTAGGTGGGACTAGCGGGAGGGCCGAGGAGACCCAGTACTTC
TRBJ2-1 | . | TRBV25-1 | few | CASSESGLAPGSYNEQFF | TGTGCCAGCAGTGAATCAGGTCTAGCTCCAGGCTCCTACAATGAGCAGTTCTTC
TRBJ2-7 | . | TRBV18 | . | CASSPGQNTYEQYF | TGTGCCAGCTCACCCGGTCAGAACACGTACGAGCAGTACTTC
TRBJ2-1 | TRBD2 | TRBV20-1 | few | CSAKRFETSGVFNEQFF | TGCAGTGCTAAACGTTTCGAGACTAGCGGGGTCTTCAATGAGCAGTTCTTC
TRBJ1-2 | TRBD1 | TRBV7-9 | . | CASRSGTGGPGTHYGYTF | TGTGCCAGCAGGTCCGGGACAGGGGGCCCGGGTACCCACTATGGCTACACCTTC
TRBJ2-1 | TRBD2 | TRBV11-2 | few | CASSPPGLVSSYNEQFF | TGTGCCAGCAGCCCCCCGGGACTAGTGAGCTCCTACAATGAGCAGTTCTTC
TRBJ1-2 | . | TRBV7-2 | . | CASSLGQNPWGYTF | TGTGCCAGCAGCTTAGGGCAGAACCCCTGGGGCTACACCTTC
TRBJ2-5 | . | TRBV9 | . | CASSVGSSAIQETQYF | TGTGCCAGCAGCGTCGGATCTAGCGCCATCCAAGAGACCCAGTACTTC
TRBJ2-7 | TRBD2 | TRBV27 | . | CASSLSGTSGRFPFAYF | TGTGCCAGCAGTTTATCGGGGACTAGCGGGAGGTTCCCCTTTGCGTACTTC
TRBJ2-5 | . | TRBV5-1 | . | CASRPGPGEQETQYF | TGCGCCAGCAGGCCAGGGCCCGGGGAACAAGAGACCCAGTACTTC
TRBJ1-2 | TRBD1 | TRBV4-1 | few | CASSPRDSLPSNYGYTF | TGCGCCAGCAGCCCCCGGGACAGTCTTCCGTCCAACTATGGCTACACCTTC
TRBJ1-1 | TRBD1 | TRBV12-3/TRBV12-4 | many | CASSLDRGTTNTEAFF | TGTGCCAGCAGTTTAGACAGGGGAACTACGAACACTGAAGCTTTCTTT
TRBJ2-7 | . | TRBV6-5 | many | CASSYSQGKGYEQYF | TGTGCCAGCAGTTATTCCCAGGGAAAAGGCTACGAGCAGTACTTC
TRBJ2-7 | . | TRBV4-2 | few | CASGRDFYEQYF | TGTGCCAGCGGAAGGGACTTCTACGAGCAGTACTTC
TRBJ1-1 | . | TRBV12-3/TRBV12-4 | . | CASSLKGTHPEAFF | TGTGCCAGCAGTTTGAAGGGGACTCACCCTGAAGCTTTCTTT
TRBJ1-3 | . | TRBV12-3/TRBV12-4 | . | CASSPRGAGGNTIYF | TGTGCCAGCAGCCCCCGAGGGGCGGGGGGAAACACCATATATTTT
TRBJ2-7 | . | TRBV11-2 | few | CASSLDRRQGTYEQYF | TGTGCCAGCAGCTTAGATCGCCGGCAGGGCACTTACGAGCAGTACTTC
TRBJ1-2 | TRBD1 | TRBV20-1 | . | CSAWMGQLYGYTF | TGCAGTGCCTGGATGGGACAGCTTTATGGCTACACCTTC
TRBJ1-2 | TRBD1 | TRBV28 | . | CATPDRLSYGYTF | TGTGCCACCCCGGACAGGTTATCTTATGGCTACACCTTC
TRBJ2-1 | . | TRBV20-1 | many | CSAKDRRTF | TGCAGTGCTAAGGACCGCAGGACCTTC
TRBJ1-2 | TRBD1 | TRBV7-2 | . | CASSTRGGATGSDGYTF | TGTGCCAGCAGCACTAGGGGGGGGGCGACAGGGTCAGATGGCTACACCTTC
TRBJ2-3 | . | TRBV7-2 | many | CASSLGGDRTDTQYF | TGTGCCAGCAGCTTAGGGGGGGACCGCACAGATACGCAGTATTTT
TRBJ2-3 | TRBD2 | TRBV10-3 | few | CAISFTSGRYSTDTQYF | TGTGCCATCAGTTTTACTAGCGGGAGATATAGCACAGATACGCAGTATTTT
TRBJ2-2 | . | TRBV7-3 | . | CASSASRGAGELFF | TGTGCCAGCAGCGCAAGTAGGGGGGCCGGGGAGCTGTTTTTT
TRBJ2-3 | . | TRBV20-1 | many | CSARDSSGNADTQYF | TGCAGTGCTAGAGATTCCTCCGGGAACGCAGATACGCAGTATTTT
TRBJ2-1 | TRBD2 | TRBV7-2 | few | CASSLGASGKNEQFF | TGTGCCAGCAGCCTAGGGGCTAGCGGGAAGAATGAGCAGTTCTTC
TRBJ1-1 | . | TRBV7-2 | . | CASSLFGAATHEAFF | TGTGCCAGCAGCTTATTCGGGGCAGCAACACATGAAGCTTTCTTT
TRBJ2-1 | . | TRBV11-2 | many | CASSLEGGRNSYNEQFF | TGTGCCAGCAGCTTAGAAGGGGGGCGGAACTCCTACAATGAGCAGTTCTTC
TRBJ2-1 | TRBD2 | TRBV7-2 | once | CASSTSGGRYNEQFF | TGTGCCAGCAGCACTAGCGGGGGTAGATACAATGAGCAGTTCTTC
TRBJ2-1 | TRBD1 | TRBV4-2 | . | CASSQEQQGPYNEQFF | TGTGCCAGCAGCCAAGAACAACAGGGGCCCTACAATGAGCAGTTCTTC
TRBJ1-5 | . | TRBV12-3/TRBV12-4 | many | CASSPREGQPQHF | TGTGCCAGCAGTCCCCGAGAAGGTCAGCCCCAGCATTTT
TRBJ2-5 | . | TRBV3-1 | few | CASSQAGRLQETQYF | TGTGCCAGCAGCCAAGCCGGCAGGTTACAAGAGACCCAGTACTTC
TRBJ2-5 | TRBD1 | TRBV12-3/TRBV12-4 | few | CASSPNSGQGTTQYF | TGTGCCAGCAGTCCCAATTCGGGACAGGGGACGACCCAGTACTTC
TRBJ2-7 | . | TRBV10-3 | many | CAISESSYEQYF | TGTGCCATCAGTGAGTCGAGCTACGAGCAGTACTTC
TRBJ2-3 | TRBD2 | TRBV4-3 | . | CASSQVSSGRSSADTQYF | TGCGCCAGCAGCCAAGTTTCCAGCGGGAGGTCATCGGCAGATACGCAGTATTTT
TRBJ1-1 | . | TRBV12-3/TRBV12-4 | . | CASSFTGLMNTEAFF | TGTGCCAGCAGTTTCACGGGCCTCATGAACACTGAAGCTTTCTTT
TRBJ2-1 | TRBD1 | TRBV11-2 | few | CASSLDYGTAYNEQFF | TGTGCCAGCAGCTTAGATTACGGGACAGCATACAATGAGCAGTTCTTC
TRBJ2-3 | . | TRBV5-1 | many | CASSFTRGTDTQYF | TGCGCCAGCAGCTTCACGAGGGGCACAGATACGCAGTATTTT
TRBJ2-1 | TRBD2 | TRBV5-1 | . | CASSSGTSANNEQFF | TGCGCCAGCAGCTCCGGGACTAGCGCTAACAATGAGCAGTTCTTC
TRBJ1-2 | . | TRBV7-2 | . | CASSSTVDDYGYTF | TGTGCCAGCAGCTCCACGGTTGATGACTATGGCTACACCTTC
TRBJ2-1 | . | TRBV9 | . | CASSVGISEGNEQFF | TGTGCCAGCAGCGTAGGAATTAGCGAAGGAAATGAGCAGTTCTTC
TRBJ1-1 | TRBD1 | TRBV28 | . | CASRTGTDTEAFF | TGTGCCAGCAGGACAGGGACGGACACTGAAGCTTTCTTT
TRBJ1-5 | . | TRBV5-5 | . | CASSLEPFGEPQHF | TGTGCCAGCAGCCTTGAGCCCTTTGGGGAGCCCCAGCATTTT
TRBJ1-5 | . | TRBV6-1 | . | CASLLAGDSNQPQHF | TGTGCCAGCCTATTGGCAGGGGATAGCAATCAGCCCCAGCATTTT
TRBJ2-5 | TRBD2 | TRBV7-2 | . | CASSPRPGTSGLQETQYF | TGTGCCAGCAGCCCCCGCCCCGGGACTAGCGGACTCCAAGAGACCCAGTACTTC
TRBJ1-2 | TRBD1 | TRBV9 | few | CASTQTGLYGYTF | TGTGCCAGCACCCAGACAGGGTTGTATGGCTACACCTTC